Below are 22 T cell receptor beta chains sequenced from a single sample in a study of beta chain features in type 1 diabetes. Investigators reverse transcribed all isolated RNA, so they sequenced expressed TCRB transcripts. Profiled with immunoSEQ multiplex PCR; TCRdb holds only in-frame clones, not every one. The data show 150,000 to 200,000 clones, about 9% seen once. Points from the study as a whole: Patients with Type 1 diabetes showed moderately but significantly shorter TCRB CDR3s in all four CD4+ subsets.

These receptors lack a known antigen. What was sequenced was central memory CD4+ T cells from blood. All receptors derive from a woman aged 18 to 35 with type 1 diabetes.

J is TRBJ1-4 and V is TRBV18; TRBD1 matches at 11 bases. V trimming: 0 bases; J trimming: 8 bases; junction bases outside the gene matches: 5. CDR1 is KGHSH, CDR2 LQKENI, per germline. CDR3 size: 16 residues. CDR3 sequence reads: CASSPPGTGGSEKLFF. The CDR3 region has the DNA TGTGCCAGCTCACCACCAGGGACAGGGGGAAGCGAAAAACTGTTTTTT.

The CDR3 sequence: CATHSDLPGQGYGYTF. The CDR3 bases are TGCGCCACCCATTCAGATTTACCGGGACAGGGATATGGCTACACCTTC. The chain carries TRBV5-1 and TRBJ1-2, with 9 bases that match TRBD1. After removal of 9 bases from V and 5 bases from J, the junction contained 17 bases not matched to a gene. The CDR3 is 16 amino acids. Germline CDR1 SGHRS, CDR2 YFSETQ.

This clone was seen a few times. J is TRBJ1-5 and V is TRBV28; D perhaps matches TRBD1 (6 bases). This CDR3 has 13 residues. CDR1 and CDR2 from the germline V gene are MDHEN and SYDVKM. Trimming removed 10 bases at V and 11 bases at J, with 21 bases between. CDR3 DNA sequence: TGTGCCACCAGCCCGGGGATAAAGGGGGCCCAGCATTTT. This encodes CATSPGIKGAQHF.

This clone was detected only a few times. The V gene is TRBV18, the J gene TRBJ1-5; 11 bases fit TRBD1. The V segment lost 2 bases and the J segment 5 bases; nucleotides outside the gene matches: 2. Germline loops: CDR1 KGHSH, CDR2 LQKENI. CDR3 length equals 15 residues. This chain's CDR3 is CASSPRGQGDQPQHF. The CDR3 DNA is TGTGCCAGCTCACCAAGGGGACAGGGGGATCAGCCCCAGCATTTT.

The table lists this clone with a few counts. The rearrangement joins TRBV9 to TRBJ1-1; D uncertain. Germline CDR1 is SGDLS and CDR2 is YYNGEE. V lost 4 bases to trimming and J lost 1 base, with 14 bases between them. CDR3 length equals 15 residues. The CDR3 sequence: CASSLTTGSNTEAFF. For the CDR3, the DNA is TGTGCCAGCAGCCTAACCACGGGGTCGAACACTGAAGCTTTCTTT.

Only a few counts were recorded for this clone. The chain is built from TRBV30 and TRBJ1-1; the D is unclear. V was pared by 2 bases and J by 2 bases, with 6 bases between. This CDR3 has 12 amino acids. The germline gives CDR1 GTSNPN, CDR2 SVGIG (reference sequence). For the CDR3, the DNA is TGTGCCTGGAGTCGGTCAAACACTGAAGCTTTCTTT. It encodes CAWSRSNTEAFF.

The rearrangement joins TRBV29-1 to TRBJ2-3; D possibly corresponds to TRBD1 (6 bases). Trimming took 4 bases from V and 5 from J, leaving 28 bases between them. From germline, CDR1 is SQVTM and CDR2 ANQGSEA. The CDR3 totals 18 residues. CDR3 sequence (DNA): TGCAGCGTTGTACAGGGATTCCATCTACCACCGCGCAAAGATACGCAGTATTTT. Amino acids: CSVVQGFHLPPRKDTQYF.

This clone was observed a handful of times. The V gene is TRBV10-3, the J gene TRBJ1-2; weak D call: TRBD1 (5 bases). Trimming removed 3 bases at V and 10 bases at J, with 18 bases between. Germline V gene lookup returns CDR1 ENHRY and CDR2 SYGVKD. The CDR3 is 14 amino acids. The CDR3 DNA follows: TGTGCCATCAGTGACTCGGGAGGGGAAGTTTTCTACACCTTC. Encoded protein: CAISDSGGEVFYTF.

This clone was counted only a few times. The genes are TRBV5-1 and TRBJ2-1, with 10 nucleotides matching TRBD2. This CDR3 spans 14 amino acids. Germline values: CDR1 SGHRS, CDR2 YFSETQ. The junction had 4 bases not matched to a gene; V was cut back by 4 bases and J by 6 bases. The CDR3 reads CASSPGLAANEQFF. As DNA, the CDR3 is TGCGCCAGCAGCCCTGGACTAGCGGCCAATGAGCAGTTCTTC.

There are a few counts of this clone. The rearrangement uses TRBV5-1 and TRBJ1-4; 7 nucleotides align to TRBD1. The ends lost 4 bases at V and 7 bases at J; junction bases unmatched: 16. The CDR3 consists of 17 residues. Germline CDR1 and CDR2: SGHRS and YFSETQ. The CDR3 reads CASSPGPLTGAGEKLFF. The CDR3 region has the DNA TGCGCCAGCAGCCCGGGCCCCCTAACAGGGGCGGGTGAAAAACTGTTTTTT.

There are a few counts of this clone. The chain has TRBV5-1 and TRBJ1-2; 9 bases map to TRBD1. This CDR3 has 14 amino acids. In germline, CDR1 is SGHRS, CDR2 YFSETQ. V trimming: 3 bases; J trimming: 0 bases; junction bases outside the gene matches: 0. Here the CDR3 reads CASSWTGANYGYTF. In nucleotides, the CDR3 is TGCGCCAGCAGCTGGACAGGGGCTAACTATGGCTACACCTTC.

The chain recombines TRBV5-6 with TRBJ2-1; TRBD2 matches at 13 bases. With V trimmed by 5 bases and J by 1 base, 6 bases remained unmatched. CDR3 length: 17 amino acids. Germline-derived CDR1 and CDR2 are SGHDT and YYEEEE. The CDR3 DNA follows: TGTGCCAGCAGGCGGACTAGCGGGGGTTTGTCCTACAATGAGCAGTTCTTC. Its protein is CASRRTSGGLSYNEQFF.

This chain connects TRBV10-3 to TRBJ2-1; D may be TRBD2 (5 bases). The CDR3 loop spans 11 amino acids. Trimming pared 5 bases from V and 7 bases from J, leaving 6 bases between. Germline V gives CDR1 ENHRY, CDR2 SYGVKD. This CDR3 is CAISSGNEQFF. The DNA for the CDR3 is TGTGCCATCAGTTCGGGAAATGAGCAGTTCTTC.

This chain joins TRBV9 and TRBJ2-5, with D possibly TRBD2 on 6 matching bases. Looked up from germline, CDR1 is SGDLS and CDR2 is YYNGEE. Trimming pared 0 bases from V and 3 bases from J, leaving 18 bases between. The CDR3 length is 17 residues. The CDR3 reads CASSVGVRRGGEETQYF. CDR3 nucleotides: TGTGCCAGCAGCGTAGGGGTCCGTCGTGGAGGGGAAGAGACCCAGTACTTC.

This clone was seen a handful of times. J is TRBJ2-7 and V is TRBV7-8, with D possibly matching TRBD1 (5 bases). Germline V gives CDR1 SGHVS, CDR2 FQNEAQ. Trimming pared 0 bases from V and 7 bases from J, leaving 16 bases between. This CDR3 has 15 residues. This CDR3 reads CASSLAGLGPFEQYF. The CDR3 DNA reads as TGTGCCAGCAGCTTAGCGGGCTTGGGGCCGTTTGAGCAGTACTTC.

There are a few counts of this clone. The rearrangement links TRBV27 to TRBJ1-4; D ambiguous. Germline-derived CDR1 and CDR2 are MNHEY and SMNVEV (reference sequence). The CDR3 loop spans 16 amino acids. Trimming pared 6 bases from V and 2 bases from J, leaving 16 bases between. The CDR3 region has the DNA TGTGCCAGCAGCCTAACCCGGGATTCTACTAATGAAAAACTGTTTTTT. This encodes CASSLTRDSTNEKLFF.

This clone was detected only a few times. The V and J genes are TRBV15 and TRBJ2-3; D may be TRBD1 (6 bases). V shed 3 bases and J shed 2 bases, with 9 bases lying between them. The CDR3 is made up of 14 amino acids. Germline V CDR1 and CDR2: LNHNV, YYDKDF (reference sequence). Here the CDR3 reads CATSRTGYTDTQYF. DNA of the CDR3: TGTGCCACCAGCAGGACAGGTTACACAGATACGCAGTATTTT.

This clone was counted between two and nine times. The gene calls are TRBV7-9 and TRBJ1-1, with TRBD1 matching 7 bases. Germline assignment: CDR1 SEHNR and CDR2 FQNEAQ (reference sequence). The CDR3 is 15 residues long. Unmatched junction bases numbered 16, after V lost 5 bases and J lost 10 bases. Here the CDR3 reads CASSPRTGPHRLAFF. The CDR3 DNA reads as TGTGCCAGCAGCCCTCGGACAGGACCGCACCGGTTAGCTTTCTTT.

The genes are TRBV5-1 and TRBJ2-5; D is undetermined. Germline V gene data show CDR1 as SGHRS and CDR2 as YFSETQ. There are 15 residues in the CDR3. The V and J ends lost 0 bases and 5 bases respectively, with 14 bases between them. CDR3 amino acids: CASSLGYSGSETQYF. Written as DNA, the CDR3 is TGCGCCAGCAGCTTGGGTTACTCCGGGTCGGAGACCCAGTACTTC.

The sample holds many counts of this clone. This rearrangement joins TRBV7-6 to TRBJ2-7, with 7 bases matching TRBD2. The CDR3 loop spans 16 amino acids. Trimming removed 5 bases from V and 4 bases from J; junction bases left unmatched: 14. From germline, CDR1 is SGHVS and CDR2 FNYEAQ. CDR3 nucleotides: TGTGCCAGCAGCCGTCCTAGCGGCACCACCTCTTACGAGCAGTACTTC. This sequence encodes CASSRPSGTTSYEQYF.

V and J are TRBV10-3 and TRBJ2-2; TRBD2 aligns across 8 bases. The germline CDR1 and CDR2 sequences are ENHRY and SYGVKD. The V segment lost 11 bases and the J segment 4 bases; nucleotides outside the gene matches: 12. This CDR3 is 15 amino acids long. CDR3 region: CASRPGLESTGELFF. DNA of the CDR3: TGTGCCTCGAGACCGGGACTAGAGAGCACCGGGGAGCTGTTTTTT.

This clone showed up just a few times. The chain carries TRBV28 and TRBJ1-2, with unresolved D. This CDR3 has 16 amino acids. V lost 3 bases to trimming and J lost 0 bases, with 14 bases between them. The germline CDR1 and CDR2 sequences are MDHEN and SYDVKM. The CDR3 sequence: CASSFPLGTANYGYTF. The CDR3 DNA is TGTGCCAGCAGTTTCCCTCTAGGAACCGCTAACTATGGCTACACCTTC.